The following is a T cell receptor beta chain sequence with its context. The method was immunoSEQ multiplex PCR; TCRdb's version includes in-frame clones alone and lacks a portion of them. The sample contains a few hundred thousand clones, roughly 89% of which appear only once. The entry originates in a study of blood T cell repertoires in COVID-19. Either two negative PCRs, clearance, or symptom resolution qualified Cohort 3 donors as recovered. The CDR3 runs to 13 residues. Germline V gene data show CDR1 as MNHNS and CDR2 as SASEGT. Trimming at V came to 5 bases and at J to 3 bases, leaving 3 bases not matched to a gene.

V and J are TRBV6-1 and TRBJ1-2; 7 bases fit TRBD1. The receptor's source is a woman in her 40s who had recovered from COVID-19. Sequencing used PBMCs or T cells enriched from blood (not recorded which). This chain's CDR3 is CASSSTGDYGYTF. The CDR3 nucleotides are TGTGCCAGCAGTTCAACAGGGGACTATGGCTACACCTTC.